Sequencing of this T cell receptor beta chain was carried out in a study of cytomegalovirus exposure and HLA in healthy donors. General observations from the study: Later genetic work tied a missense DCLRE1C variant to beta-chain V and J trimming. It was assumed in the presence/absence analyses that sequencing depth was roughly uniform across donors.

On this clone: Its target is not known.

Looked up from germline, CDR1 is KGHSH and CDR2 is LQKENI. This CDR3 spans 14 amino acids. The ends were cut back, 5 bases at V and 1 base at J, with 11 bases in the middle. A multiplex PCR was run with 60 Vbeta primers and 13 Jbeta primers. Authors' analysis steps: An analysis that came later counted some 81 million unique TCR beta chains, some 11 million shared. Libraries were prepared by immunoSEQ multiplex PCR; TCRdb keeps only in-frame clonotypes and omits some of them. Clone size and V and J calls were adopted from that table, with D and trimming inferred from the DNA. The sample holds 150,000 to 200,000 clones, roughly 80% seen once.

The chain is built from TRBV18 and TRBJ1-1; D unclear. This clonotype originated in a woman under 30 in good health and CMV-seronegative. The specimen was PBMCs. CDR3 amino acids: CASSSGVPNTEAFF. CDR3 bases: TGTGCCAGCTCATCTGGAGTACCGAACACTGAAGCTTTCTTT.